The 32 T cell receptor beta chains below come from one sample, sequenced in a study of Ad26.COV2.S vaccination and SARS-CoV-2 variants. Treatment meaning: approximately 18 received Ad26.COV2.S at low or high dose, single or two shots; several received placebo; per-sample allocation not given. The samples date from day 63 after the first vaccine or placebo injection. The data were produced by immunoSEQ multiplex PCR, yet TCRdb's version contains in-frame clones alone and is incomplete. The sample lists about 480,000 clones, roughly 89% seen once, with 10% to 15% in the top ten. This specimen was peripheral blood, taken in a trial of Ad26.COV2.S vaccine versus placebo. The receptor set was obtained from a person aged 18 to 59 who received the Ad26.COV2.S COVID-19 vaccine or a placebo.

This clone occurred a few times. The chain has TRBV28 and TRBJ1-5; D is possibly TRBD1 (5 bases). Per germline, CDR1 MDHEN and CDR2 SYDVKM. Trimming took 8 bases from V and 7 from J, leaving 9 bases between them. The CDR3 has 11 residues. CDR3 DNA: TGTGCCAGCGGGGCCGGACAGCCCCAGCATTTT. It specifies CASGAGQPQHF.

The chain has TRBV19 and TRBJ2-7, with TRBD2 as a possible D gene (5 bases). V was pared by 5 bases and J by 3 bases, with 14 bases between. CDR1 is LNHDA and CDR2 is SQIVND in the germline V gene (reference sequence). The CDR3 sequence is 14 residues long. CDR3 sequence reads: CASSVGGGGYEQYF. The CDR3 nucleotides are TGTGCCAGTAGTGTGGGCGGAGGAGGCTACGAGCAGTACTTC. Full variable domain (remainder filled in from reference TRBV19 and TRBJ2-7): DGGITQSPKYLFRKEGQNVTLSCEQNLNHDAMYWYRQDPGQGLRLIYYSQIVNDFQKGDIAEGYSVSREKKESFPLTVTSAQKNPTAFYLCASSVGGGGYEQYFGPGTRLTVT.

The chain has TRBV7-9 and TRBJ2-3; 12 positions match TRBD2. With V trimmed by 6 bases and J by 2 bases, 12 bases remained unmatched. Germline V gene data show CDR1 as SEHNR and CDR2 as FQNEAQ (reference sequence). The CDR3 consists of 18 residues. The CDR3 loop reads CASSTAWGLAGLTDTQYF. For the CDR3, the DNA is TGTGCCAGCAGTACTGCGTGGGGACTAGCGGGTCTCACAGATACGCAGTATTTT.

The gene calls are TRBV7-8 and TRBJ2-3; 11 bases match TRBD2. The germline CDR1 and CDR2 sequences are SGHVS and FQNEAQ. V shed 1 base and J 4 bases; nucleotides not matched to a gene: 7. The CDR3 covers 17 residues. As DNA, the CDR3 is TGTGCCAGCAGCTTAGAGGTAGCGGGAGGGTTCGCAGATACGCAGTATTTT. Translated: CASSLEVAGGFADTQYF.

Comment on this clone: Other DNA sequences in this specimen translate into the identical CDR3. The CDR3 coding sequence is TGTGCCAGCAGTTTAGGGAGCACTGAAGCTTTCTTT. It translates to CASSLGSTEAFF. V gene TRBV28 combines with J gene TRBJ1-1; D call uncertain. CDR3 length: 12 amino acids. Trimming took 2 bases from V and 4 from J, leaving 5 bases between them. Germline V CDR1 and CDR2: MDHEN, SYDVKM.

This clone was detected only once. The CDR3 coding sequence is TGTGCCAGCAGCTTGGGTGGCGGGAGACGCTTCGCTGAGCAGTTCTTC. It encodes CASSLGGGRRFAEQFF. V is TRBV5-4 and J is TRBJ2-1; 7 nucleotides align to TRBD2. V lost 0 bases to trimming and J lost 9 bases; unmatched junction nucleotides: 12. Germline assignment: CDR1 SGHNT and CDR2 YYREEE (reference sequence). The CDR3 covers 16 residues. The full variable domain, completed using reference TRBV5-4 and TRBJ2-1, is ETGVTQSPTHLIKTRGQQVTLRCSSQSGHNTVSWYQQALGQGPQFIFQYYREEENGRGNFPPRFSGLQFPNYSSELNVNALELDDSALYLCASSLGGGRRFAEQFFGPGTRLTVL.

V usage is TRBV4-3 and J usage is TRBJ2-1; D ambiguous. V was pared by 0 bases and J by 3 bases, with 6 bases between. This CDR3 has 14 residues. CDR1 and CDR2 from the germline V gene are LGHNA and YSLEER. Written as DNA, the CDR3 is TGCGCCAGCAGCCAAGAGTCTGTCTACAATGAGCAGTTCTTC. Encoded protein: CASSQESVYNEQFF.

The table lists this clone with a few counts. This rearrangement joins TRBV19 to TRBJ1-5; 7 positions agree with TRBD1. The CDR3 length is 15 residues. Trimming took 6 bases from V and 0 from J; bases not matched to a gene: 5. Germline values: CDR1 LNHDA, CDR2 SQIVND (reference sequence). The CDR3 is CASRDRSASNQPQHF. DNA for the CDR3: TGTGCCAGTAGGGACAGGTCCGCTAGCAATCAGCCCCAGCATTTT.

V and J are TRBV19 and TRBJ1-2; 7 bases fit TRBD1. V lost 4 bases and J lost 4; bases outside the gene matches: 12. CDR3 length equals 16 residues. In germline, CDR1 is LNHDA, CDR2 SQIVND (reference sequence). The CDR3 spells CASSTTAMAGGYGYTF. In DNA, the CDR3 is TGTGCCAGTAGTACAACTGCTATGGCAGGGGGCTATGGCTACACCTTC.

This chain joins TRBV6-2 or TRBV6-3 and TRBJ2-4; 7 bases are shared with TRBD2. CDR1 MNHEY and CDR2 SVGEGT come from the germline V gene. V shed 0 bases and J 3 bases; nucleotides not matched to a gene: 8. The length of the CDR3 is 17 residues. The CDR3 sequence is CASSYSRGRAGKNIQYF. The CDR3 region has the DNA TGTGCCAGCAGTTACTCGCGGGGGAGGGCCGGCAAAAACATTCAGTACTTC.

This clone occurred once. V and J are TRBV3-1 (or the pseudogene TRBV3-2) and TRBJ2-2; no definite D call. CDR3 length equals 13 residues. The V end lost 2 bases, the J end lost 5 bases, and 6 bases lay between the germline ends. CDR1 and CDR2 from the germline V gene are LGHDT and YNNKEL (reference sequence). CDR3 sequence: CASSQYGTGELFF. DNA of the CDR3: TGTGCCAGCAGCCAATACGGGACCGGGGAGCTGTTTTTT.

The rearrangement joins TRBV7-9 to TRBJ2-3; TRBD2 agrees at 11 bases. CDR1 SEHNR and CDR2 FQNEAQ come from the germline V gene (reference sequence). This CDR3 comprises 16 residues. J was trimmed by 0 bases and V by 5 bases; bases with no gene match: 4. CDR3 nucleotide sequence: TGTGCCAGCAGCCCGGGACTAGCGGCAAGCACAGATACGCAGTATTTT. Translating it yields CASSPGLAASTDTQYF.

The chain has TRBV9 and TRBJ2-2; tentatively, D is TRBD2 (6 bases). The germline CDR1 and CDR2 sequences are SGDLS and YYNGEE. V was shortened by 4 bases and J by 5 bases, with 12 bases between the two germline ends. This CDR3 contains 14 residues. CDR3 in DNA: TGTGCCAGCAGCCCCCCTCGGGGGACCGGGGAGCTGTTTTTT. Residues: CASSPPRGTGELFF. The full variable domain, in which reference TRBV9 and TRBJ2-2 provide the parts outside the CDR3, is DSGVTQTPKHLITATGQRVTLRCSPRSGDLSVYWYQQSLDQGLQFLIQYYNGEERAKGNILERFSAQQFPDLHSELNLSSLELGDSALYFCASSPPRGTGELFFGEGSRLTVL.

This clone came up a few times. V and J are TRBV9 and TRBJ1-2, with a tentative D call TRBD1 (5 bases). CDR3 length: 12 amino acids. CDR1 SGDLS and CDR2 YYNGEE come from the germline V gene. Trimming removed 4 bases from V and 8 bases from J, with 12 bases in between. CDR3: CASSQGLFGYTF. CDR3 in DNA: TGTGCCAGCAGCCAGGGACTTTTCGGCTACACCTTC.

The chain carries TRBV9 and TRBJ1-5; the match to TRBD1 covers 8 bases. V shed 4 bases and J 6 bases; nucleotides not matched to a gene: 6. CDR3 size: 14 residues. Germline-derived CDR1 and CDR2 are SGDLS and YYNGEE. The CDR3 nucleotides read TGTGCCAGCAGCCCCGGACAGGGCCGTCAGCCCCAGCATTTT. It encodes CASSPGQGRQPQHF.

The rearrangement joins TRBV6-5 to TRBJ1-2; possible D gene TRBD1, 5 bases. The CDR3 is made up of 14 amino acids. Per germline, CDR1 MNHEY and CDR2 SVGAGI. Trimming took 0 bases from V and 5 from J, leaving 10 bases between them. The CDR3 loop reads CASSYSSGIYGYTF. DNA for the CDR3: TGTGCCAGCAGTTACTCGTCAGGGATATATGGCTACACCTTC.

The chain is built from TRBV10-1 and TRBJ1-1; D remains ambiguous. The germline V gene encodes CDR1 WNHNN and CDR2 SYGVQD (reference sequence). CDR3 size: 13 residues. V was pared by 6 bases and J by 0 bases, with 8 bases between. CDR3 in DNA: TGCGCCAGCAGAGGACGAATGAACACTGAAGCTTTCTTT. It encodes CASRGRMNTEAFF.

The DNA for the CDR3 is TGTGCCAGCAGCCAAGGGACAGGGGATCAGCCCCAGCATTTT. Amino acid sequence: CASSQGTGDQPQHF. The V gene is TRBV3-1 (or the pseudogene TRBV3-2), the J gene TRBJ1-5; TRBD1 aligns across 9 bases. V lost 1 base and J lost 5; bases outside the gene matches: 0. In germline, CDR1 is LGHDT, CDR2 YNNKEL (reference sequence). The CDR3 has 14 amino acids.

Only one count was recorded for this clone. The chain uses TRBV29-1 and TRBJ2-5, with TRBD2 as a possible D gene (6 bases). Trimming cost V 4 bases and J 5 bases, with 14 bases left between them. Germline values: CDR1 SQVTM, CDR2 ANQGSEA. The CDR3 contains 13 residues. The CDR3: CSVGAGWGETQYF. The CDR3 DNA reads as TGCAGCGTTGGAGCGGGCTGGGGGGAGACCCAGTACTTC.

This clone was picked up one time. Within the sample, other DNA sequences also encode this same CDR3. CDR3 region: CAWSAGGDQPQHF. The CDR3 coding sequence is TGTGCCTGGAGTGCGGGGGGCGATCAGCCCCAGCATTTT. The chain uses TRBV30 and TRBJ1-5, with D perhaps TRBD1 (6 bases). Trimming cost V 1 base and J 5 bases, with 9 bases left between them. The CDR3 is 13 amino acids. Germline V gene data show CDR1 as GTSNPN and CDR2 as SVGIG (reference sequence).

The chain is built from TRBV24-1 and TRBJ1-2, with D possibly being TRBD1 (5 bases). V was shortened by 3 bases and J by 8 bases, with 12 bases between the two germline ends. CDR3 length: 13 residues. Germline lookup yields CDR1 KGHDR and CDR2 SFDVKD. CDR3: CATSDPGWRGYTF. Here the CDR3 DNA reads TGTGCCACCAGTGATCCAGGGTGGCGGGGCTACACCTTC.

On this clone: This likely comes from a read error, as the CDR3 has no conserved phenylalanine or tryptophan at its end. The limits of the CDR3 on the DNA are not certain, so only TCRdb's listed CDR3 is given. The chain employs TRBV13 and TRBJ2-3; the table's D call, TRBD2, was not checked against the DNA. The CDR3 is made up of 12 amino acids, end residues included. Germline CDR1 and CDR2: PRHDT and FYEKMQ (reference sequence). This CDR3 is CASSSGTRPLDS.

Notes on this clone: The same CDR3 is also encoded by other DNA sequences in this sample. The J gene is TRBJ2-7, the V gene TRBV30; D is undetermined. Germline CDR1 and CDR2: GTSNPN and SVGIG (reference sequence). The CDR3 is 12 residues long. Deletions cut 0 bases from V and 2 bases from J, with 5 bases between. The CDR3 spells CAWSVSTYEQYF. CDR3 sequence (DNA): TGTGCCTGGAGTGTGAGTACCTACGAGCAGTACTTC.

This clone was found a few times. The chain recombines TRBV7-9 with TRBJ2-7; D assignment may be TRBD1 or TRBD2 (5 bases each). V lost 1 base, J lost 5 bases, and 6 bases lay in between. The CDR3 length is 12 residues. From germline, CDR1 is SEHNR and CDR2 FQNEAQ (reference sequence). The CDR3: CASSLGDHEQYF. DNA for the CDR3: TGTGCCAGCAGCTTAGGGGACCACGAGCAGTACTTC.

The chain is built from TRBV6-5 and TRBJ2-1; D is perhaps TRBD1 or TRBD2 (5 bases each). The ends were cut back, 8 bases at V and 11 bases at J, with 25 bases in the middle. The germline gives CDR1 MNHEY, CDR2 SVGAGI. The CDR3 contains 15 residues. The CDR3 loop reads CASALGRLPVKQQFF. In nucleotides, the CDR3 is TGTGCCAGCGCTCTGGGACGACTTCCTGTGAAACAGCAGTTCTTC.

The V and J genes are TRBV6-2 or TRBV6-3 and TRBJ1-1; TRBD1 might be the D (5 bases). The V gene lost 4 bases and the J gene lost 7 bases, with 19 bases spanning the gap. Germline CDR1 reads MNHEY; CDR2 reads SVGEGT. The CDR3 spans 15 residues. The CDR3 DNA sequence: TGTGCCAGCAGTTCAACCCCCGGAGGGGCGATTGAAGCTTTCTTT. Encoded protein: CASSSTPGGAIEAFF.

The rearrangement links TRBV28 to TRBJ2-2; no definite D call. CDR1 and CDR2 (germline): MDHEN, SYDVKM. V dropped 2 bases and J dropped 2 bases, with 9 bases sitting between them. The length of the CDR3 is 15 residues. The CDR3 region has the DNA TGTGCCAGCAGTTTACATGGGAAAAACACCGGGGAGCTGTTTTTT. Protein: CASSLHGKNTGELFF.

This clone was detected once. V and J are TRBV5-5 and TRBJ1-4; no definite D call. The germline V gene encodes CDR1 SGHKS and CDR2 YYEKEE (reference sequence). V shed 0 bases and J shed 8 bases, with 14 bases lying between them. The CDR3 totals 15 residues. CDR3 loop: CASSLVGDSGEKLFF. The CDR3 nucleotides read TGTGCCAGCAGCTTGGTGGGAGATTCGGGCGAAAAACTGTTTTTT.

The V gene is TRBV6-6, the J gene TRBJ2-5; 9 nucleotides line up with TRBD1. Germline CDR1 reads MNHNY; CDR2 reads SVGAGI (reference sequence). V was pared by 2 bases and J by 5 bases, with 6 bases of the junction left unmatched. The CDR3 has 15 residues. In DNA form, the CDR3 reads TGTGCCAGCAGTTACCCAGGGACAGGGCACGAGACCCAGTACTTC. Protein product: CASSYPGTGHETQYF.

The gene calls are TRBV5-1 and TRBJ1-5; D is ambiguous. The CDR3 runs 12 residues. Trimming pared 0 bases from V and 7 bases from J, leaving 5 bases between. Per germline, CDR1 SGHRS and CDR2 YFSETQ. The CDR3 reads CASSLDGQPQHF. The CDR3 nucleotides are TGCGCCAGCAGCTTGGACGGGCAGCCCCAGCATTTT.

This rearrangement joins TRBV9 to TRBJ2-1; D is unclear. This CDR3 spans 14 amino acids. Germline V gives CDR1 SGDLS, CDR2 YYNGEE. Trimming removed 2 bases at V and 1 base at J, with 7 bases between. CDR3 DNA: TGTGCCAGCAGCGTTCGGCTTTCCTACAATGAGCAGTTCTTC. It is translated as CASSVRLSYNEQFF.

The V gene is TRBV6-2 or TRBV6-3, the J gene TRBJ2-7, with D tentatively TRBD2 (6 bases). The length of the CDR3 is 16 residues. V was clipped by 2 bases and J by 2 bases, with 16 bases between them. The germline CDR1 and CDR2 sequences are MNHEY and SVGEGT. The CDR3 protein is CASSYAWGRQTYEQYF. CDR3 DNA sequence: TGTGCCAGCAGTTACGCTTGGGGGAGGCAAACCTACGAGCAGTACTTC.